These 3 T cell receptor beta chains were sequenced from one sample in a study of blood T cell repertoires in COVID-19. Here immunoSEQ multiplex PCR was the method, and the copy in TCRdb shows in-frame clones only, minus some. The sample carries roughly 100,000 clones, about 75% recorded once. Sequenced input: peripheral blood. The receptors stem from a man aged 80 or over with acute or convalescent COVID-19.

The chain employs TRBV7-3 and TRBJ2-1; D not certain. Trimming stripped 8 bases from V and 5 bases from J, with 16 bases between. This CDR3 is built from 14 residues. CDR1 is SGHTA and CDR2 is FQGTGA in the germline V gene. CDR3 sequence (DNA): TGTGCCAGCGGATTTCCAGGCAGACACAATGAGCAGTTCTTC. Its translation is CASGFPGRHNEQFF. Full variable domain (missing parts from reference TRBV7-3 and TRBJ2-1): GAGVSQTPSNKVTEKGKYVELRCDPISGHTALYWYRQSLGQGPEFLIYFQGTGAADDSGLPNDRFFAVRPEGSVSTLKIQRTERGDSAVYLCASGFPGRHNEQFFGPGTRLTVL.

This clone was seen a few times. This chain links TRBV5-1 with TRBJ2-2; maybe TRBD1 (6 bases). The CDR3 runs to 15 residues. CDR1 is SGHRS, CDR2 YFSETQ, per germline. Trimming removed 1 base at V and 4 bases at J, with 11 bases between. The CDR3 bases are TGCGCCAGCAGCTTGACAGGGCTGGGCACCGGGGAGCTGTTTTTT. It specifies CASSLTGLGTGELFF.

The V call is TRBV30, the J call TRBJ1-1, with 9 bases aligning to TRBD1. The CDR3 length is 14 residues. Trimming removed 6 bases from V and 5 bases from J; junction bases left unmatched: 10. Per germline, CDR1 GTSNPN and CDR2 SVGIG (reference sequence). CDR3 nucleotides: TGTGCCTGCGCTACCGGGACAGGGTGGACTGAAGCTTTCTTT. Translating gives CACATGTGWTEAFF.